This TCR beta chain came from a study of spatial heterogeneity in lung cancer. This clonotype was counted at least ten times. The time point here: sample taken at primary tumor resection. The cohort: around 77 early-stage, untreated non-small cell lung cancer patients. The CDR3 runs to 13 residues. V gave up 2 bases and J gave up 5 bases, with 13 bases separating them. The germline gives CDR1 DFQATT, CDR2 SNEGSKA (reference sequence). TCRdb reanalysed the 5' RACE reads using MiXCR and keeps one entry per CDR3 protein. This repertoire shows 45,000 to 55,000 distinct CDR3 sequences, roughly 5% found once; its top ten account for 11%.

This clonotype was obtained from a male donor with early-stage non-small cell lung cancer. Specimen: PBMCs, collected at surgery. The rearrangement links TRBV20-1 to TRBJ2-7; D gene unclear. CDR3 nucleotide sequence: TGCAGTGCTAGATTTCCAGGTACCAACGAGCAGTACTTC. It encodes CSARFPGTNEQYF.